The clone carrying this T cell receptor (beta chain) was counted a few times. Its cognate antigen is unknown. Via the markers CD45RO/CCR7/CD25/CD127/CD95/CD27, stem cell-like memory, regulatory, central memory and naive CD4+ cells were sorted. Isolated RNA was reverse transcribed in full, so expressed TCRB transcripts were sequenced. TCRdb's table, derived via immunoSEQ multiplex PCR, lists solely in-frame clones and lacks some. The sample holds 250,000 to 300,000 clones, less than 30% seen once. The data stem from a study of beta chain features in type 1 diabetes. General observations from the study: Junctions at VDJ sites from type 1 diabetes patients had fewer insertions and more deletions. For Type 1 diabetes patients, all four CD4+ subsets carried TCRB CDR3s that were moderately but significantly shorter.

Germline V CDR1 and CDR2: SGHRS, YFSETQ. This CDR3 is 15 amino acids long. V lost 6 bases, J lost 0 bases, and 15 bases lay in between. This clonotype was sampled from a woman aged 25 to 45 with type 1 diabetes. Sample: naive CD4+ T cells from blood. The V and J genes are TRBV5-1 and TRBJ2-5; D remains unclear. This CDR3 is CASKGEQSYQETQYF. CDR3 in DNA: TGCGCCAGCAAAGGAGAGCAGTCGTACCAAGAGACCCAGTACTTC. The variable domain in full, completed from reference TRBV5-1 and TRBJ2-5, reads KAGVTQTPRYLIKTRGQQVTLSCSPISGHRSVSWYQQTPGQGLQFLFEYFSETQRNKGNFPGRFSGRQFSNSRSEMNVSTLELGDSALYLCASKGEQSYQETQYFGPGTRLLVL.